This TCR beta chain appears in the sequencing data of a study of T cell responses to AZD1222 COVID-19 vaccine. Notes on the study in general: Just six people given AZD1222 tested seropositive at baseline.

As concerns this clone: Its antigen is unidentified.

Here immunoSEQ multiplex PCR was the method, and the copy in TCRdb shows in-frame clones only, minus some. The data contain 120,000 to 150,000 clones, approximately 89% of them seen just once; the ten biggest clones take up roughly 1.5%. J gave up 2 bases and V 3 bases, and 5 bases lay outside the gene matches. Germline V gives CDR1 SGDLS, CDR2 YYNGEE. This CDR3 is built from 15 residues. Second-dose schedules of about 4 or about 12 weeks were combined. The receptor was derived from an adult who received the AZD1222 COVID-19 vaccine. The starting material was peripheral blood, obtained 28 days after the second AZD1222 dose. The chain joins TRBV9 to TRBJ2-1; 7 bases agree with TRBD1. DNA for the CDR3: TGTGCCAGCAGCGGGAGGACAGGCACCTACAATGAGCAGTTCTTC. Translation: CASSGRTGTYNEQFF.